Below, one T cell receptor (beta chain) is given with its context. The antigen is undetermined. Profiled with immunoSEQ multiplex PCR; TCRdb holds only in-frame clones, not every one. In the table there are around 37,000 clones, roughly 83% of which are singletons. CDR1 and CDR2 from the germline V gene are MNHNS and SASEGT. The CDR3 is 15 residues long. Unmatched junction bases numbered 6, after V lost 3 bases and J lost 2 bases. The data stem from a study of PD-1 blockade in mismatch repair-deficient tumors. In the study overall: Patients had about 13 mismatch repair-deficient cancer types and were previously treated and progressing.

Study-wide results and limits: Tumor-resident clones, often absent from pretreatment blood, expanded after pembrolizumab and then contracted.

V and J are TRBV6-1 and TRBJ2-7; TRBD1 agrees at 8 bases. This TCR was recovered from an adult with mismatch repair-deficient cancer. This specimen was PBMCs, taken 38 weeks after starting pembrolizumab. The CDR3 protein is CASSEMIRGPYEQYF. For the CDR3, the DNA is TGTGCCAGCAGTGAGATGATCAGGGGGCCCTACGAGCAGTACTTC.